The TCR beta chain described here comes from a study of post-analysis software for immune sequencing data. TCR beta libraries were prepared from cDNA with unique molecular identifiers. TCRdb reprocessed the PCR reads via MiXCR and lists one record per CDR3 protein. The sample carries under 900,000 distinct CDR3 sequences, 53% recorded once. Notes on the study in general: Five TRBV segments, including TRBV5-6, TRBV5-1 and TRBV20-1, were more frequent in patients than controls.

V lost 4 bases and J 3 bases, leaving 17 bases between the germline ends. This CDR3 is 15 amino acids long. Germline V gene data show CDR1 as SGHRS and CDR2 as YFSETQ. A word on this clonotype: Its antigen is not identified.

The rearrangement uses TRBV5-1 and TRBJ2-7; D possibly uses TRBD1 or TRBD2 (5 bases each). The specimen sequenced was blood. The receptor was isolated from a girl aged 10-17 years with multiple sclerosis. Here the CDR3 DNA reads TGCGCCAGCAGCCCCCAACGGGGACGTGACTACGAGCAGTACTTC. It yields the protein CASSPQRGRDYEQYF.